The rows below give T cell receptor beta chains drawn from one sample of a study of T-cell reconstitution after alpha-beta-depleted transplantation in children. Using its own MiXCR run on the PCR reads, TCRdb lists one record per CDR3 protein. Among about 540,000 distinct CDR3 sequences listed, roughly 18% were seen once. The sequencing used PBMCs from the stem cell graft donor, collected from the stem cell graft. Receptors originate from a human donor who donated a stem cell graft to a child with acute lymphoblastic leukemia. The CDR3 runs from the conserved cysteine through the conserved F or W. D genes are given only for firm matches. Expanded clones get a size class; other rows say once, few or many, or leave the size out.

v_gene	j_gene	d_gene	abundance	CDR3aa	CDR3nt
TRBV24-1	TRBJ2-2	-	-	CATSDLRGRVGELFF	TGTGCCACCAGTGATTTGCGAGGACGGGTCGGGGAGCTGTTTTTT
TRBV7-8	TRBJ1-5	TRBD1	-	CASSLQGGNNQPQHF	TGTGCCAGCAGCTTGCAGGGGGGGAACAATCAGCCCCAGCATTTT
TRBV7-8	TRBJ2-1	TRBD2	-	CASSLALGLGGNEQFF	TGTGCCAGCAGCTTAGCGCTGGGACTAGGGGGCAATGAGCAGTTCTTC
TRBV5-1	TRBJ2-6	-	-	CASSWIVGTGANVLTF	TGCGCCAGCAGCTGGATAGTGGGGACTGGGGCCAACGTCCTGACTTTC
TRBV5-1	TRBJ2-7	-	-	CASSFGLIRDREEQYF	TGCGCCAGCAGCTTTGGTCTCATCAGGGACCGGGAGGAGCAGTACTTC
TRBV13	TRBJ2-7	-	many	CASSSGLLSYEQYF	TGTGCCAGCAGCTCCGGACTGTTATCCTACGAGCAGTACTTC
TRBV7-2	TRBJ1-5	TRBD1	few	CASSLGTGTGTQPQHF	TGTGCCAGCAGCTTAGGAACGGGGACAGGGACTCAGCCCCAGCATTTT
TRBV30	TRBJ2-2	-	-	CAWSVSAGELFF	TGTGCCTGGAGTGTTTCGGCCGGGGAGCTGTTTTTT
TRBV6-1	TRBJ2-4	TRBD1	few	CASSEWTGTFQYF	TGTGCCAGCAGTGAATGGACAGGGACGTTTCAGTACTTC
TRBV7-9	TRBJ2-3	-	-	CASSLHRSPTDTQYF	TGTGCCAGCAGCTTACACCGTTCCCCCACAGATACGCAGTATTTT
TRBV29-1	TRBJ2-5	TRBD1	-	CSVDRDRRETQYF	TGCAGCGTTGACCGGGACAGGAGAGAGACCCAGTACTTC
TRBV7-6	TRBJ2-3	-	many	CASSRDGPDTQYF	TGTGCCAGCAGCCGGGACGGCCCAGATACGCAGTATTTT
TRBV27	TRBJ1-1	TRBD1	-	CASRETGLTEAFF	TGTGCCAGCAGGGAGACAGGGCTCACTGAAGCTTTCTTT
TRBV27	TRBJ2-7	TRBD1	-	CASSSHRGLDEQYF	TGTGCCAGCAGCTCCCACAGGGGGCTAGATGAGCAGTACTTC
TRBV4-1	TRBJ2-2	TRBD2	few	CASSHPSGVNTGELFF	TGCGCCAGCAGCCACCCTAGCGGGGTTAACACCGGGGAGCTGTTTTTT
TRBV14	TRBJ2-1	TRBD2	-	CASSHVLAGSYNEQFF	TGTGCCAGCAGCCATGTACTAGCGGGCTCCTACAATGAGCAGTTCTTC
TRBV6-2/TRBV6-3	TRBJ1-1	-	-	CASSYPAGEEDTEAFF	TGTGCCAGCAGTTACCCGGCAGGGGAGGAAGACACTGAAGCTTTCTTT
TRBV18	TRBJ2-1	-	many	CASSRTDNEQFF	TGTGCCAGCTCAAGGACAGACAATGAGCAGTTCTTC
TRBV24-1	TRBJ2-1	-	-	CATGGTDNEQFF	TGTGCCACCGGAGGGACAGACAATGAGCAGTTCTTC
TRBV9	TRBJ2-7	-	few	CASSDRQGRGEQYF	TGTGCCAGCAGCGACCGACAGGGGAGGGGCGAGCAGTACTTC
TRBV10-3	TRBJ2-3	-	few	CAISEVSDTQYF	TGTGCCATCAGTGAGGTTTCGGATACGCAGTATTTT
TRBV5-1	TRBJ2-5	-	few	CASSGADLKETQYF	TGCGCCAGCAGCGGGGCAGACCTAAAAGAGACCCAGTACTTC